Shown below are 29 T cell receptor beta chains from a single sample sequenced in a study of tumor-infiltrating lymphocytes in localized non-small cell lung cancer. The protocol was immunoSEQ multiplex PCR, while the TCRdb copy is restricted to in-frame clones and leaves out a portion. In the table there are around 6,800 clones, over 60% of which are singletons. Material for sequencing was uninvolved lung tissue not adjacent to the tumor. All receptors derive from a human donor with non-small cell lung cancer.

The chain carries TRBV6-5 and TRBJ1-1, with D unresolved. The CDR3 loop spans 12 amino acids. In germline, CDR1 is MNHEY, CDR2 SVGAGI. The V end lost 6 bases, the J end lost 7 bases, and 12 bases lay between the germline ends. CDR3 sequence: CASSPGHREAFF. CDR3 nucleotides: TGTGCCAGCAGCCCGGGCCATCGTGAAGCTTTCTTT.

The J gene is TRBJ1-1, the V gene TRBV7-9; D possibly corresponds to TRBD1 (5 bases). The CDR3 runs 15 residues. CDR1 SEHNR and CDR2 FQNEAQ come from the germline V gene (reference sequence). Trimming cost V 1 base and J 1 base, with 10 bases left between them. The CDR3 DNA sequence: TGTGCCAGCAGCTTAGGGACGGGGCCGAACACTGAAGCTTTCTTT. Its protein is CASSLGTGPNTEAFF. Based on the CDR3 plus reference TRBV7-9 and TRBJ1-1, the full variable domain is DTGVSQNPRHKITKRGQNVTFRCDPISEHNRLYWYRQTLGQGPEFLTYFQNEAQLEKSRLLSDRFSAERPKGSFSTLEIQRTEQGDSAMYLCASSLGTGPNTEAFFGQGTRLTVV.

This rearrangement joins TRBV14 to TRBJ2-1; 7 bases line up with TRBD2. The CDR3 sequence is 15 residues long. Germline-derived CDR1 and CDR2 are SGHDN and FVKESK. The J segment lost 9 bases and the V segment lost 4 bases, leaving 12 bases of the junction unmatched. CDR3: CASSPLAESRGEQFF. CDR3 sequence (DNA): TGTGCCAGCAGCCCGCTAGCGGAGTCTCGGGGTGAGCAGTTCTTC.

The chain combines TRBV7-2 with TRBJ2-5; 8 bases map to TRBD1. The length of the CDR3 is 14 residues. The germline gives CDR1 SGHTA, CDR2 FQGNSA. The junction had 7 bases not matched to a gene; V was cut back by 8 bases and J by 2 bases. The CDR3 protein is CASGLRDRQETQYF. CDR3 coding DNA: TGTGCCAGCGGCCTCCGGGACAGGCAAGAGACCCAGTACTTC.

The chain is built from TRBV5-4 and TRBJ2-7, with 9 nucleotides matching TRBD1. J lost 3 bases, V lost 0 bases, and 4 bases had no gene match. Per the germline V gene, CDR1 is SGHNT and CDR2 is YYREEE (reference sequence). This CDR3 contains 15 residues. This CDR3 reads CASSLGGTGSYEQYF. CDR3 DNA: TGTGCCAGCAGCTTGGGGGGGACAGGGAGCTACGAGCAGTACTTC.

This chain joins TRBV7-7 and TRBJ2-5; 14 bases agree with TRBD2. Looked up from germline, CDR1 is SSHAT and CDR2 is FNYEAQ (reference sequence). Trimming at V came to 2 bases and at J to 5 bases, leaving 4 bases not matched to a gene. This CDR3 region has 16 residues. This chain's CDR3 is CASSLRTSGGLETQYF. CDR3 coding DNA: TGTGCCAGCAGCTTACGGACTAGCGGGGGGCTGGAGACCCAGTACTTC. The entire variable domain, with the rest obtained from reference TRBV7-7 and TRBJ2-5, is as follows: GAGVSQSPRYKVTKRGQDVTLRCDPISSHATLYWYQQALGQGPEFLTYFNYEAQPDKSGLPSDRFSAERPEGSISTLTIQRTEQRDSAMYRCASSLRTSGGLETQYFGPGTRLLVL.

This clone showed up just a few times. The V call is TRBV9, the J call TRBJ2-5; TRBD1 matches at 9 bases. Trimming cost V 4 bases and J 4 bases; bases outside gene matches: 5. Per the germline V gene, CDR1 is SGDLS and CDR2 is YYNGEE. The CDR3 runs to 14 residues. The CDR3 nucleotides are TGTGCCAGCAGCCGGACAGGGGCGAGAGAGACCCAGTACTTC. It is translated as CASSRTGARETQYF.

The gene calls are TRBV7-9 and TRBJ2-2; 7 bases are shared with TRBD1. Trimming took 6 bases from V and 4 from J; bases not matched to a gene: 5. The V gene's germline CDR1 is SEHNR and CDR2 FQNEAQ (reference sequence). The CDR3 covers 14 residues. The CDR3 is CASRDRESTGELFF. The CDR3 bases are TGTGCCAGCAGAGACAGGGAGTCCACCGGGGAGCTGTTTTTT.

The chain's CDR3 is CASSSIGRDYGYTF. The CDR3 DNA reads as TGTGCCAGCAGCAGCATAGGCAGGGACTATGGCTACACCTTC. The rearrangement uses TRBV7-9 and TRBJ1-2, with D perhaps TRBD1 (5 bases). Germline assignment: CDR1 SEHNR and CDR2 FQNEAQ (reference sequence). V dropped 5 bases and J dropped 3 bases, with 13 bases sitting between them. The length of the CDR3 is 14 residues.

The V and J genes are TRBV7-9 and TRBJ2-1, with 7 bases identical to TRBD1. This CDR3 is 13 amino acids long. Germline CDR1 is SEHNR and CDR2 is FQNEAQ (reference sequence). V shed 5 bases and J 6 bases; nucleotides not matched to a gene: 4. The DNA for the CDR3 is TGTGCCAGCAGCGCTGACAGGGTCAATGAGCAGTTCTTC. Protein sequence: CASSADRVNEQFF.

CDR3 coding DNA: TGTGCCAGCAGCATCGGGACGGTGAATGAAAAACTGTTTTTT. The encoded protein is CASSIGTVNEKLFF. The chain is built from TRBV5-4 and TRBJ1-4; TRBD1 might be the D (5 bases). Germline lookup yields CDR1 SGHNT and CDR2 YYREEE (reference sequence). The CDR3 extends over 14 amino acids. Trimming pared 4 bases from V and 5 bases from J, leaving 12 bases between. Using reference TRBV5-4 and TRBJ1-4 for the parts outside the CDR3, the full variable domain is ETGVTQSPTHLIKTRGQQVTLRCSSQSGHNTVSWYQQALGQGPQFIFQYYREEENGRGNFPPRFSGLQFPNYSSELNVNALELDDSALYLCASSIGTVNEKLFFGSGTQLSVL.

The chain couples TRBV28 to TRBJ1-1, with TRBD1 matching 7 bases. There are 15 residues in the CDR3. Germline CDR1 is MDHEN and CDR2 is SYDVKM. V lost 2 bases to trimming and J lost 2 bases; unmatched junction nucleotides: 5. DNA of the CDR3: TGTGCCAGCAGTTTACCTGACAGGGCTAACACTGAAGCTTTCTTT. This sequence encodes CASSLPDRANTEAFF.

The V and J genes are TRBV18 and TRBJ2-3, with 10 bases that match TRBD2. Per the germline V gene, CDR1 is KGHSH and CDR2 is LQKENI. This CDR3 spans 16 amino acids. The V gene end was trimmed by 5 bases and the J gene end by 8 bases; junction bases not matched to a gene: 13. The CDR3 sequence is CASSSPTSGIEGTQYF. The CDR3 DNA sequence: TGTGCCAGCTCAAGTCCCACTAGCGGGATCGAAGGTACGCAGTATTTT.

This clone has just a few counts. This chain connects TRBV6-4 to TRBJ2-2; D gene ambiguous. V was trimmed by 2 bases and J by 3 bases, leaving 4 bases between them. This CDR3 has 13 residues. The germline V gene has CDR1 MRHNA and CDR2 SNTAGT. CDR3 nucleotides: TGTGCCAGCAGTGACAGGGACACCGGGGAGCTGTTTTTT. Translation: CASSDRDTGELFF.

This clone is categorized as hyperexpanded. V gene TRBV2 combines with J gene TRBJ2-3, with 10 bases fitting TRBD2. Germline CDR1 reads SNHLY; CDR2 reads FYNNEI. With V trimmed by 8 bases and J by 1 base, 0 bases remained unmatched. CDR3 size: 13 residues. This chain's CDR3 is CASLAGGTDTQYF. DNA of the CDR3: TGTGCCAGCCTAGCGGGGGGCACAGATACGCAGTATTTT. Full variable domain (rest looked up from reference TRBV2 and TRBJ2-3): EPEVTQTPSHQVTQMGQEVILRCVPISNHLYFYWYRQILGQKVEFLVSFYNNEISEKSEIFDDQFSVERPDGSNFTLKIRSTKLEDSAMYFCASLAGGTDTQYFGPGTRLTVL.

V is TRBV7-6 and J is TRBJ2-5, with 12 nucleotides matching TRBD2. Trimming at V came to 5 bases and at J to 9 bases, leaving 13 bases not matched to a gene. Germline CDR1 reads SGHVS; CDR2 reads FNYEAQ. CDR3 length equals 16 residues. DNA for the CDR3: TGTGCCAGCAGCCGGGACCCGACTAGCGGGGGAGGGGCCCAGTACTTC. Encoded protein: CASSRDPTSGGGAQYF. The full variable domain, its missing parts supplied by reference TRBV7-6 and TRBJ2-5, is GAGVSQSPRYKVTKRGQDVALRCDPISGHVSLYWYRQALGQGPEFLTYFNYEAQQDKSGLPNDRFSAERPEGSISTLTIQRTEQRDSAMYRCASSRDPTSGGGAQYFGPGTRLLVL.

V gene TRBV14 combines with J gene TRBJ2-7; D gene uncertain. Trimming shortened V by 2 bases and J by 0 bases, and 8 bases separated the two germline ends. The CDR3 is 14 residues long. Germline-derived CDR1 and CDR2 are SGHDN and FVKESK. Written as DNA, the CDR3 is TGTGCCAGCAGCCAACTTCCTAGCTCCTACGAGCAGTACTTC. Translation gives CASSQLPSSYEQYF.

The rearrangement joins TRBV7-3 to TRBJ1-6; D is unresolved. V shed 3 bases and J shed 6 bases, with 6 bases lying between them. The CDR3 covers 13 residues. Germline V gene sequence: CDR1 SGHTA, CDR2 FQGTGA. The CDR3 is CASSLALNSPLHF. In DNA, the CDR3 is TGTGCCAGCAGCTTGGCTCTTAATTCACCCCTCCACTTT.

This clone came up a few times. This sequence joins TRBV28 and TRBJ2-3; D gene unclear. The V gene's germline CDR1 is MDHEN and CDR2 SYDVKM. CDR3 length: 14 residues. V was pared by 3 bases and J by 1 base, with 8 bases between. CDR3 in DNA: TGTGCCAGCAGTTTTTTGTCCGGCACAGATACGCAGTATTTT. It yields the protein CASSFLSGTDTQYF.

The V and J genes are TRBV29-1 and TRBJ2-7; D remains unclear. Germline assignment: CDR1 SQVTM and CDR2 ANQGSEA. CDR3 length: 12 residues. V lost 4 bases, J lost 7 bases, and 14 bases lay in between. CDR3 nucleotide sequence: TGCAGCGTTGTTCCGAATGGGTGGGAGCAGTACTTC. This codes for CSVVPNGWEQYF.

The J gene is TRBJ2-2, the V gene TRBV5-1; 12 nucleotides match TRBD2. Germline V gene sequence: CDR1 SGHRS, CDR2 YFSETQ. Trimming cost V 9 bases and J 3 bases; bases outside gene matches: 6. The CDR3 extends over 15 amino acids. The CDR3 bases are TGCGCCACGGGGACTAGCGGGCCTCACACCGGGGAGCTGTTTTTT. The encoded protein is CATGTSGPHTGELFF.

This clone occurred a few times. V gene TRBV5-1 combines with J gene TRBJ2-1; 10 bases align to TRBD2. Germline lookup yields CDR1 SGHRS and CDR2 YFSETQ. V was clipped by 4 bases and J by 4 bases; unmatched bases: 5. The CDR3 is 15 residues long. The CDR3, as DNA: TGCGCCAGCAGCGAAAGCGGGAGGGAGTACAATGAGCAGTTCTTC. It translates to CASSESGREYNEQFF. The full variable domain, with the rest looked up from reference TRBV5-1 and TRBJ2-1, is KAGVTQTPRYLIKTRGQQVTLSCSPISGHRSVSWYQQTPGQGLQFLFEYFSETQRNKGNFPGRFSGRQFSNSRSEMNVSTLELGDSALYLCASSESGREYNEQFFGPGTRLTVL.

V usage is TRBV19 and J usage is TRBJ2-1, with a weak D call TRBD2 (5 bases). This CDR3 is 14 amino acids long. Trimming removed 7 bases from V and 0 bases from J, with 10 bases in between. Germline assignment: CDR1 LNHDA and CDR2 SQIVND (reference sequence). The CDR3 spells CASTRTRSYNEQFF. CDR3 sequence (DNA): TGTGCCAGTACCCGGACTCGCTCCTACAATGAGCAGTTCTTC.

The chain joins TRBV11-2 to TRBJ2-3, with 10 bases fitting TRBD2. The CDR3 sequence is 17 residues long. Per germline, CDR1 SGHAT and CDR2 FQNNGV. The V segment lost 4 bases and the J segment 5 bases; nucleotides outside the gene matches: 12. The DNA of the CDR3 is TGTGCCAGCAGCTCAAAGGGGGGGGCTAGCGGGAGAGATACGCAGTATTTT. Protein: CASSSKGGASGRDTQYF.

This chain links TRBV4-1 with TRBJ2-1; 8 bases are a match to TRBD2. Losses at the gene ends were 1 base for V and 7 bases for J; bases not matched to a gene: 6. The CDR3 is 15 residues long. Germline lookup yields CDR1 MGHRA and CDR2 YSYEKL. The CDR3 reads CASSQVSGSGNEQFF. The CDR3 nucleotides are TGCGCCAGCAGCCAAGTGAGCGGGAGCGGTAATGAGCAGTTCTTC.

CDR3 region: CASSFAGSGQPQHF. The DNA of the CDR3 is TGTGCCAGCAGCTTCGCGGGGAGCGGTCAGCCCCAGCATTTT. The gene calls are TRBV7-9 and TRBJ1-5, with unresolved D. The V end was cut by 3 bases, the J end by 6 bases, with 12 bases between. This CDR3 has 14 amino acids. Germline V gene data show CDR1 as SEHNR and CDR2 as FQNEAQ (reference sequence).

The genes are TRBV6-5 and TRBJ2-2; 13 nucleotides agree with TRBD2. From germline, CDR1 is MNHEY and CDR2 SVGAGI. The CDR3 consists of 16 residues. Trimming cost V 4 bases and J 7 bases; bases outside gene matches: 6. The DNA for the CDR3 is TGTGCCAGCAGTTTCTTTAGACTAGCGGGAGGCGGGGAGCTGTTTTTT. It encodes CASSFFRLAGGGELFF.

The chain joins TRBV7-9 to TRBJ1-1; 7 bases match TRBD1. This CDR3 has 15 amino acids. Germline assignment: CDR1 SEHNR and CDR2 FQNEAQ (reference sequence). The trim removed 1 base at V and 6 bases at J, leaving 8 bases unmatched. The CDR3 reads CASSLGGQNVPEAFF. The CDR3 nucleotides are TGTGCCAGCAGCTTAGGGGGACAGAACGTACCTGAAGCTTTCTTT.

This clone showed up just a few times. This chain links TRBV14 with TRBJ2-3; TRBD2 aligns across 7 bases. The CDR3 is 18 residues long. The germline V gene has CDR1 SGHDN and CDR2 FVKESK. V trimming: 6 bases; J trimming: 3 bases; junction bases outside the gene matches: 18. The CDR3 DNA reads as TGTGCCAGCAGTCGGAGAGGATCCTACGGCGGGAGTACAGATACGCAGTATTTT. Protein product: CASSRRGSYGGSTDTQYF.